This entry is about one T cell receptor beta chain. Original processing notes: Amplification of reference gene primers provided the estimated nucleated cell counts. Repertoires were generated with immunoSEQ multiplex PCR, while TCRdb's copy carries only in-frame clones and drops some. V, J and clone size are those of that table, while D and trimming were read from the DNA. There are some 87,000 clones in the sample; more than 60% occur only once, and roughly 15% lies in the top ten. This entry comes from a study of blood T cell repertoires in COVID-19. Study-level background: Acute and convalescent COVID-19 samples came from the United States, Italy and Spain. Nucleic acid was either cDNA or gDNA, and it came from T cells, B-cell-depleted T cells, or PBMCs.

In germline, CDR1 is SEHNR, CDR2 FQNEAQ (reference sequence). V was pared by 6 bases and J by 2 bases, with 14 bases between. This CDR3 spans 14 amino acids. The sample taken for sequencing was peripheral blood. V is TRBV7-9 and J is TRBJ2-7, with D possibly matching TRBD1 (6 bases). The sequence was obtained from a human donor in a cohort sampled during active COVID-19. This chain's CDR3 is CASSTRDTTYEQYF. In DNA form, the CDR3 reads TGTGCCAGCAGTACCCGGGACACGACCTACGAGCAGTACTTC.